The 20 T cell receptor beta chains below were found in one sample sequenced in a study of graft-versus-host responses after intestinal transplantation listed by TCRdb under 2021. The sample's time point label is to be understood as: cells obtained before transplantation from donor or recipient. These receptors lack a known antigen. The protocol used for the library was the immunoSEQ multiplex PCR assay. In its TCRdb copy, this immuneACCESS table keeps in-frame sequences only and misses some clones. Where compared with another copy, unresolved V genes explain less than half of these, and the others have no known cause. Present in this sample are 41,000 or so clones, about 95% of which were seen just once. The ten largest clones take up around 0.53% of the sample. The sample was unstimulated CD8+ T cells sorted from spleen or lymph node cells, taken before transplant. These TCRs come from a human donor who was the organ donor for an intestinal transplant.

J is TRBJ2-2 and V is TRBV27; D gene unclear. The CDR3 runs 13 residues. Germline V gives CDR1 MNHEY, CDR2 SMNVEV (reference sequence). Trimming left V 2 bases short and J 5 bases short, with 6 bases between. In nucleotides, the CDR3 is TGTGCCAGCAGTTTAATTGGAACCGGGGAGCTGTTTTTT. Protein: CASSLIGTGELFF.

This rearrangement joins TRBV9 to TRBJ1-3; D uncertain. Trimming stripped 0 bases from V and 3 bases from J, with 10 bases between. Germline values: CDR1 SGDLS, CDR2 YYNGEE. The CDR3 totals 15 residues. CDR3 sequence: CASSVEGYVGNTIYF. For the CDR3, the DNA is TGTGCCAGCAGCGTAGAAGGGTATGTTGGAAACACCATATATTTT. The full variable domain, rest sourced from reference TRBV9 and TRBJ1-3, is DSGVTQTPKHLITATGQRVTLRCSPRSGDLSVYWYQQSLDQGLQFLIQYYNGEERAKGNILERFSAQQFPDLHSELNLSSLELGDSALYFCASSVEGYVGNTIYFGEGSWLTVV.

The V and J genes are TRBV14 and TRBJ2-7; D is unclear. V lost 1 base and J 3 bases, leaving 10 bases between the germline ends. Germline V lookup: CDR1 SGHDN, CDR2 FVKESK. This CDR3 comprises 14 residues. CDR3 nucleotide sequence: TGTGCCAGCAGCCAAGTAGGGCTGTTCTACGAGCAGTACTTC. Translation: CASSQVGLFYEQYF.

The rearrangement joins TRBV19 to TRBJ1-2; no firm D call. There are 15 residues in the CDR3. CDR1 and CDR2 (germline): LNHDA, SQIVND (reference sequence). The ends were cut back, 3 bases at V and 6 bases at J, with 17 bases in the middle. The CDR3 loop reads CASSIGPGGPDGYTF. The CDR3 bases are TGTGCCAGTAGTATTGGCCCGGGCGGTCCGGATGGCTACACCTTC.

The chain uses TRBV15 and TRBJ1-3; TRBD1 might be the D (5 bases). The V end was cut by 3 bases, the J end by 0 bases, with 12 bases between. This CDR3 has 16 amino acids. Germline assignment: CDR1 LNHNV and CDR2 YYDKDF (reference sequence). CDR3 loop: CATSRHRGTSGNTIYF. In nucleotides, the CDR3 is TGTGCCACCAGCAGGCACCGGGGGACCTCTGGAAACACCATATATTTT.

The rearrangement uses TRBV27 and TRBJ2-1; 7 bases map to TRBD2. The trim removed 6 bases at V and 8 bases at J, leaving 4 bases unmatched. The CDR3 consists of 12 residues. The germline V gene has CDR1 MNHEY and CDR2 SMNVEV (reference sequence). Here the CDR3 DNA reads TGTGCCAGCAGCGGGGGGACCCATGAGCAGTTCTTC. It yields the protein CASSGGTHEQFF.

V usage is TRBV12-2 and J usage is TRBJ1-1. TRBV12-2 is a pseudogene locus. The CDR3 extends over 13 amino acids. The CDR3 sequence is CASRLADNTEAFF. CDR3 DNA sequence: TGTGCAAGTCGCTTAGCGGACAACACTGAAGCTTTCTTT.

This clone occurred once. This chain connects TRBV19 to TRBJ2-1; the match to TRBD2 covers 13 bases. The V gene end was trimmed by 6 bases and the J gene end by 6 bases; junction bases not matched to a gene: 5. The CDR3 spans 15 residues. Germline V gene data show CDR1 as LNHDA and CDR2 as SQIVND (reference sequence). The CDR3 here is CASRWTSGGLNEQFF. The CDR3 DNA follows: TGTGCCAGTAGATGGACTAGCGGGGGACTCAATGAGCAGTTCTTC.

The rearrangement links TRBV5-4 to TRBJ1-6; 7 nucleotides match TRBD1. This CDR3 has 15 amino acids. Germline CDR1 SGHNT, CDR2 YYREEE (reference sequence). Trimming removed 4 bases from V and 4 bases from J; junction bases left unmatched: 5. CDR3 region: CASSLGQEYNSPLHF. The DNA of the CDR3 is TGTGCCAGCAGCCTAGGACAGGAATATAATTCACCCCTCCACTTT.

The rearrangement links TRBV2 to TRBJ2-7, with 14 bases that match TRBD2. Germline V lookup: CDR1 SNHLY, CDR2 FYNNEI. This CDR3 is built from 17 residues. Trimming removed 3 bases from V and 5 bases from J; junction bases left unmatched: 9. This chain's CDR3 is CASSDSPTSGGADEQYF. CDR3 DNA: TGTGCCAGCAGTGATTCCCCGACTAGCGGGGGGGCCGACGAGCAGTACTTC.

CDR3: CASRAVEETQYF. CDR3 DNA sequence: TGTGCCAGCAGAGCAGTTGAAGAGACCCAGTACTTC. The chain uses TRBV7-6 and TRBJ2-5; D unclear. This CDR3 has 12 residues. Deletions cut 6 bases from V and 3 bases from J, with 8 bases between. The germline V gene has CDR1 SGHVS and CDR2 FNYEAQ.

The chain combines TRBV15 with TRBJ1-5; a possible D gene is TRBD1 (5 bases). The V gene's germline CDR1 is LNHNV and CDR2 YYDKDF (reference sequence). V was clipped by 1 base and J by 0 bases, with 13 bases between them. The CDR3 sequence is 17 residues long. In DNA form, the CDR3 reads TGTGCCACCAGCAGAGTGGGAAGAGGGGATAGCAATCAGCCCCAGCATTTT. Its translation: CATSRVGRGDSNQPQHF.

This clone was seen only once. The gene calls are TRBV9 and TRBJ2-7; D is unresolved. CDR3 size: 13 residues. CDR1 is SGDLS and CDR2 is YYNGEE in the germline V gene. V was trimmed by 3 bases and J by 0 bases, leaving 7 bases between them. The DNA for the CDR3 is TGTGCCAGCAGCGGACAAAACTCCTACGAGCAGTACTTC. Its translation is CASSGQNSYEQYF.

This sequence joins TRBV4-3 and TRBJ2-3, with 7 bases aligning to TRBD1. The CDR3 spans 18 residues. Looked up from germline, CDR1 is LGHNA and CDR2 is YSLEER. Trimming at V came to 4 bases and at J to 1 base, leaving 14 bases not matched to a gene. The CDR3 sequence: CASSPRSYRDRRTDTQYF. The CDR3 region has the DNA TGCGCCAGCAGCCCTCGATCGTACCGGGACAGACGCACAGATACGCAGTATTTT.

This chain links TRBV15 with TRBJ1-5; D is ambiguous. CDR1 is LNHNV, CDR2 YYDKDF, per germline (reference sequence). The CDR3 sequence is 15 residues long. V was cut by 3 bases and J by 9 bases, with 18 bases left in between. The DNA for the CDR3 is TGTGCCACCAGCAGTGGTGCACAAGGTCGTTCGCCCCAGCATTTT. It is translated as CATSSGAQGRSPQHF.

V and J are TRBV5-6 and TRBJ1-1; no definite D call. The CDR3 extends over 14 amino acids. In germline, CDR1 is SGHDT, CDR2 YYEEEE. With 0 bases removed from V and 12 bases from J, the gap between germline ends came to 18 bases. CDR3 sequence reads: CASSLASSSLAPFF. The DNA of the CDR3 is TGTGCCAGCAGCTTGGCCTCCTCCTCACTTGCCCCTTTCTTT. Supplemented by reference TRBV5-6 and TRBJ1-1, the full variable domain reads DAGVTQSPTHLIKTRGQQVTLRCSPKSGHDTVSWYQQALGQGPQFIFQYYEEEERQRGNFPDRFSGHQFPNYSSELNVNALLLGDSALYLCASSLASSSLAPFFGQGTRLTVV.

V gene TRBV7-3 combines with J gene TRBJ2-5; D is unresolved. The ends were cut back, 5 bases at V and 3 bases at J, with 10 bases in the middle. This CDR3 comprises 13 residues. CDR1 is SGHTA, CDR2 FQGTGA, per germline. The DNA of the CDR3 is TGTGCCAGCAGCCCCCACTCCAAAGAGACCCAGTACTTC. Encoded protein: CASSPHSKETQYF.

The chain couples TRBV11-2 to TRBJ2-3, with TRBD1 as a possible D gene (6 bases). This CDR3 is built from 17 residues. Germline CDR1 and CDR2: SGHAT and FQNNGV. V lost 4 bases and J 0 bases, leaving 17 bases between the germline ends. The chain's CDR3 is CASSWLSDSPSTDTQYF. In DNA, the CDR3 is TGTGCCAGCAGCTGGCTCTCGGACAGCCCTAGCACAGATACGCAGTATTTT.

The chain couples TRBV7-8 to TRBJ2-1; TRBD2 aligns across 7 bases. Germline V gene sequence: CDR1 SGHVS, CDR2 FQNEAQ. V lost 3 bases to trimming and J lost 4 bases; unmatched junction nucleotides: 21. The CDR3 contains 20 residues. CDR3: CASSLFPDILAIYYYNEQFF. In DNA form, the CDR3 reads TGTGCCAGCAGCTTGTTCCCGGACATACTAGCGATATATTATTACAATGAGCAGTTCTTC.

The gene calls are TRBV2 and TRBJ2-3; D call uncertain. The germline V gene encodes CDR1 SNHLY and CDR2 FYNNEI. This CDR3 is 13 amino acids long. V dropped 5 bases and J dropped 1 base, with 7 bases sitting between them. The CDR3 DNA is TGTGCCAGCAGTCGCTTTCGCACAGATACGCAGTATTTT. Protein product: CASSRFRTDTQYF.